What follows are 10 T cell receptor beta chains derived from one specimen sequenced in a study of control samples from healthy donors and cancer patients. Sequencing used immunoSEQ multiplex PCR; TCRdb keeps in-frame clones, though not all of them. The data hold about 130,000 clones, with approximately 92% observed a single time. The sequencing sample was made of PBMCs. All receptors come from an elderly man with head and neck cancer.

The chain employs TRBV2 and TRBJ1-1, with D uncertain. CDR1 is SNHLY, CDR2 FYNNEI, per germline. The V end lost 4 bases, the J end lost 8 bases, and 11 bases lay between the germline ends. The CDR3 contains 12 residues. The CDR3 here is CASSVTRREAFF. In nucleotides, the CDR3 is TGTGCCAGCAGTGTGACAAGGAGGGAAGCTTTCTTT.

The V gene is TRBV27, the J gene TRBJ2-7; 8 bases align to TRBD1. The V gene's germline CDR1 is MNHEY and CDR2 SMNVEV (reference sequence). With V trimmed by 1 base and J by 5 bases, 10 bases remained unmatched. CDR3 size: 16 residues. The CDR3 loop is CASSLLLRTGLHEQYF. Here the CDR3 DNA reads TGTGCCAGCAGTTTATTGCTTAGGACAGGGTTACACGAGCAGTACTTC.

The sample holds one count of this clone. The rearrangement links TRBV11-2 to TRBJ2-1; 7 positions agree with TRBD2. V shed 0 bases and J 7 bases; nucleotides not matched to a gene: 6. Germline V CDR1 and CDR2: SGHAT, FQNNGV. The CDR3 sequence is 15 residues long. CDR3 region: CASSLDRASGNEQFF. For the CDR3, the DNA is TGTGCCAGCAGCTTAGATCGGGCTAGCGGTAATGAGCAGTTCTTC.

To note about this clone: Additional DNA sequences in this sample encode the identical CDR3. This chain uses TRBV6-5 with TRBJ1-6; 7 bases map to TRBD1. CDR3 length: 14 amino acids. Trimming at V came to 5 bases and at J to 7 bases, leaving 5 bases not matched to a gene. CDR1 and CDR2 from the germline V gene are MNHEY and SVGAGI. The DNA of the CDR3 is TGTGCCAGCAGTCGGACAGGAGGGAATTCACCCCTCCACTTT. Translation: CASSRTGGNSPLHF.

The J gene is TRBJ2-2, the V gene TRBV19, with 8 bases identical to TRBD2. The ends lost 6 bases at V and 7 bases at J; junction bases unmatched: 4. CDR3 length: 13 residues. Germline V gene sequence: CDR1 LNHDA, CDR2 SQIVND (reference sequence). The CDR3 spells CASRFGGVGELFF. CDR3 DNA: TGTGCCAGTAGATTCGGGGGGGTCGGGGAGCTGTTTTTT.

This chain joins TRBV6-6 and TRBJ2-1; 11 nucleotides line up with TRBD2. CDR1 is MNHNY, CDR2 SVGAGI, per germline (reference sequence). The CDR3 totals 19 residues. J was trimmed by 1 base and V by 7 bases; bases with no gene match: 15. Here the CDR3 reads CASTYYGVSGGASYNEQFF. The DNA of the CDR3 is TGTGCCAGCACCTACTATGGGGTTAGCGGGGGGGCGTCCTACAATGAGCAGTTCTTC.

The V call is TRBV18, the J call TRBJ2-7; D not certain. Germline values: CDR1 KGHSH, CDR2 LQKENI. The V gene lost 1 base and the J gene lost 4 bases, with 5 bases spanning the gap. This CDR3 contains 12 residues. DNA for the CDR3: TGTGCCAGCTCACCACAGGCTTACGAGCAGTACTTC. Amino acid sequence: CASSPQAYEQYF.

The chain is built from TRBV6-2 or TRBV6-3 and TRBJ2-7; D not resolved. V was trimmed by 2 bases and J by 4 bases, leaving 9 bases between them. The CDR3 covers 13 residues. Germline CDR1 MNHEY, CDR2 SVGEGT. The CDR3 DNA follows: TGTGCCAGCAGTTACGCCTCTAGTTACGAGCAGTACTTC. Amino acids: CASSYASSYEQYF.

This clone showed up just once. The rearrangement uses TRBV6-2 or TRBV6-3 and TRBJ1-1; no clear D gene. This CDR3 comprises 13 residues. Germline CDR1 MNHEY, CDR2 SVGEGT. Trimming took 4 bases from V and 5 from J, leaving 11 bases between them. This chain's CDR3 is CASSSWTDTEAFF. The CDR3 coding sequence is TGTGCCAGCAGTTCGTGGACGGATACTGAAGCTTTCTTT.

A word on this clone: Germline and junction disagree at one end, which may indicate a read error. The V gene is TRBV28, the J gene TRBJ2-7; D unresolved. This CDR3 comprises 13 residues. Per germline, CDR1 MDHEN and CDR2 SYDVKM. As DNA, the CDR3 is TGTGCCAGCAGTTTTCTTCATGGGTACGGGCAGTACTTC. As protein: CASSFLHGYGQYF.